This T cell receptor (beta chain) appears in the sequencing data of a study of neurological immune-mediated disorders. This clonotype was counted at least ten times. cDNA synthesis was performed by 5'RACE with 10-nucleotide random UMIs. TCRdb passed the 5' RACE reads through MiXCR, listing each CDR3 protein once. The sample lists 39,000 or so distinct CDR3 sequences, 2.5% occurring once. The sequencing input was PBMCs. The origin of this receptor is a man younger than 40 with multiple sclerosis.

For the CDR3, the DNA is TGCGGGGGGGGGACAGGCTACGAGCAGTACTTC. This encodes CGGGTGYEQYF. The V and J genes are TRBV20-1 and TRBJ2-7; D is possibly TRBD1 (8 bases). CDR1 is DFQATT, CDR2 SNEGSKA, per germline (reference sequence). This CDR3 comprises 11 residues.